This record looks at one T cell receptor beta chain sequence and its context. This clonotype was recorded many times. Its antigen remains unidentified. Base qualities are missing; no much larger clone stands one base away. This sample is drawn from a study of T cells in Graves' hyperthyroidism and ophthalmopathy (dated by TCRdb to about 2019). About the full investigation: Peripheral blood samples were taken at the time of initial diagnosis, prior to any treatment. In roughly six Graves' hyperthyroidism patients, the study also compared T-cell repertoires from thyroid tissue with T-cell repertoires from blood. For training and testing, the roughly 100 patients in the discovery cohort were randomly divided in a 7:3 ratio. According to the paper, TCR Vbeta CDR3 sequencing was carried out on approximately 140 peripheral blood samples, which came from over 40 ophthalmopathy, about 75 hyperthyroidism and roughly 17 progressor patients. Whether ophthalmopathy could be predicted prospectively was tested in an independent validation cohort made up of under 20 hyperthyroidism patients plus 17 patients who later progressed to ophthalmopathy. To identify distinguishing TCR V-J signatures, a discovery cohort of around 100 patients was used, comprising 40 to 45 with Graves' ophthalmopathy and 57 with stable Graves' hyperthyroidism. Following sampling, methimazole starting at 30 mg daily was given to hyperthyroidism patients, and high-dose intravenous methylprednisolone was given to ophthalmopathy patients. Beyond this particular receptor, the publication reports: Blood samples also contained most of the expanded thyroid clonotypes (frequency above 0.001), which suggests that blood repertoires may reflect thyroid immune responses. No statistical method was used to fix the sample size in advance, and group allocation was not hidden from the investigators. In validation, the model predicted progression to ophthalmopathy a median of roughly six months before onset, with about 64% sensitivity and roughly 79% specificity. In cross-validation, a model built on a 13 V-J signature told ophthalmopathy apart from stable hyperthyroidism with just under 90% sensitivity and about 81% specificity, and in testing the same model reached 80%/75%.

Moderately to severely active disease, a Clinical Activity Score of at least 3, a NOSPECS grade of at least 4, and a duration under 3 months were present in ophthalmopathy patients. The study excluded patients with uncontrolled infections, other autoimmune diseases, pregnancy or lactation. Diagnoses relied on clinical symptoms, serum thyroxine and TRAb, thyroid ultrasound and orbital computed tomography. PBMCs were separated from 10 ml of fresh peripheral blood using Ficoll-Paque density gradient centrifugation. Trizol reagent was used to extract total RNA, and RNA quality was then checked on an Agilent 2100 Bioanalyzer. The TCR beta CDR3 regions were amplified from RNA transcripts. For the first round of RT-PCR on the TCR CDR3, the HTBI primer set was used together with the Qiagen OneStep RT-PCR kit. Libraries were constructed in a second round of multiplex PCR, after which size selection and purification were performed. The libraries were sequenced on an Illumina HiSeq2000 using paired-end 100 bp reads. The published analysis was carried out like this. SOAPnuke was used to process the raw data, with reads discarded if the reads contained adapters or uncalled bases, had a mean Phred below 15, or lacked an exact constant-primer or identifier match. COPE v1.2.5 was used to merge the high-quality paired reads, and each unique nucleotide sequence was defined as a clonotype. Clonotypes were aligned to IMGT TRBV, TRBD and TRBJ reference segments using MiTCR v1.1. The analysis included only V-J combinations with a frequency above 0.0001, which together covered approximately 99% of the repertoires. The TCS score was defined as the ratio of F50 (clonal expansion) to E x V (chaos), calculated using BLOSUM62-based TCRdist between CDR3 peptides within each V-J. Welch's t-statistics and random forest reduced 450 to 600 V-J features to around 14, which were used in a naive Bayes classifier (R e1071). The public reads were run again by TCRdb, first through fastp at Q25 and then through MiXCR, and only productive beta chains were kept. Each record represents a unique CDR3 protein, reported with the most common genes and DNA among its rows. TCRdb, not the original authors, processed these V and J calls. The sample includes 640,000 or so distinct CDR3 sequences, with about 14% observed a single time. The top ten constitute 7% to 9% of the sample.

From its cysteine to its phenylalanine, the CDR3 spans 14 amino acids. The sequence is cut down to CDR3 DNA, 42 bases in frame from base 1. CDR1 and CDR2 were assigned from the germline V gene (reference sequence) as DFQATT and SNEGSKA. The germline V and J ends show losses of 5 bases and 4 bases respectively, and no gene match explains 5 bases of the junction. The sequence was obtained from a woman between 18 and 30 years old with Graves' ophthalmopathy. The sample consisted of blood. The chain couples TRBV20-1 to TRBJ2-1; 10 bases in the junction line up with TRBD2. The CDR3 protein sequence reads: CSADTSGTYNEQFF. In nucleotides, the sequence is TGCAGTGCTGACACTAGCGGGACATACAATGAGCAGTTCTTC.